The clone carrying this T cell receptor beta chain was detected once. The antigen is not known. The data are from a study of cytomegalovirus exposure and HLA in healthy donors. Study-wide context: Genotyping showed approximately 81% of 398 donors falling in the Caucasian-associated ancestry cluster.

The CDR3 covers 15 residues. Trimming removed 1 base at V and 4 bases at J, with 10 bases between. The germline gives CDR1 SGHAT, CDR2 FQNNGV. This PCR relied on a set of 60 Vbeta primers and 13 Jbeta primers. This table comes from immunoSEQ multiplex PCR, and its TCRdb copy is limited to in-frame clones, with some not included. The sample carries approximately 150,000 clones, 70% to 80% recorded once. Overall study findings and caveats: Analyzed later, most CMV-associated TCR beta chains appeared HLA-restricted. Prior analysis indicated that the majority of TCR beta V segments exhibited productivity approximately 87% or approximately 30% of the time.

The sample was PBMCs. The receptor's source is a woman aged 55-69 years in good health and CMV-seronegative. The chain links TRBV11-2 to TRBJ2-2; the D gene is possibly TRBD2 (5 bases). The CDR3 nucleotides read TGTGCCAGCAGCTTAGGAGGGTCCACCACCGGGGAGCTGTTTTTT. Its translation: CASSLGGSTTGELFF.